The 19 T cell receptor beta chains given below trace back to one sample, sequenced in a study of human T cells and chemical hapten exposure. Stated time point: patch test 1, 2 weeks after DPC sensitization. Specified treatment: therapeutic diphenylcyclopropenone sensitization with weekly scalp DPC. Unfractionated whole blood was the source from which total RNA was extracted. TCRdb called the RACE reads again in MiXCR, with one record for every CDR3 protein. The sample has roughly 50,000 distinct CDR3 sequences; roughly 9.6% are singletons. Sequencing used whole blood, obtained in connection with sensitization to the hapten diphenylcyclopropenone (DPC). Receptor source: a woman aged 35 to 49 with alopecia areata. Some clones in this sample may be carry-over from other donors' samples.

The chain uses TRBV28 and TRBJ1-1; D is unclear. Germline loops: CDR1 MDHEN, CDR2 SYDVKM. The length of the CDR3 is 13 residues. V was trimmed by 5 bases and J by 1 base, leaving 8 bases between them. CDR3 DNA sequence: TGTGCCAGCAGTCTCGACAAGAACACTGAAGCTTTCTTT. Translating it yields CASSLDKNTEAFF.

This clonotype was counted many times. The CDR3 loop is CASSQDSDRGNSPLHF. In nucleotides, the CDR3 is TGCGCCAGCAGCCAAGATTCGGACAGGGGCAATTCACCCCTCCACTTT. This chain links TRBV4-3 with TRBJ1-6; 9 bases match TRBD1. Looked up from germline, CDR1 is LGHNA and CDR2 is YSLEER. The CDR3 loop spans 16 amino acids. V was clipped by 0 bases and J by 7 bases; unmatched bases: 4.

V and J are TRBV19 and TRBJ1-6; no clear D gene. Looked up from germline, CDR1 is LNHDA and CDR2 is SQIVND (reference sequence). This CDR3 is 16 amino acids long. V shed 3 bases and J shed 6 bases, with 15 bases lying between them. CDR3 residues: CASSMVVYSSNSPLHF. CDR3 DNA sequence: TGTGCCAGTAGTATGGTCGTGTACAGCAGTAATTCACCCCTCCACTTT.

This clonotype came up many times. This sequence joins TRBV7-6 and TRBJ2-7, with TRBD1 identical over 10 bases. The CDR3 runs 16 residues. Unmatched junction bases numbered 8, after V lost 2 bases and J lost 4 bases. Germline CDR1 and CDR2: SGHVS and FNYEAQ. This chain's CDR3 is CASSLFIRDRGYEQYF. The CDR3 DNA reads TGTGCCAGCAGCTTATTTATAAGGGACAGGGGATACGAGCAGTACTTC.

This clonotype was found many times. V usage is TRBV7-2 and J usage is TRBJ1-5; 10 positions match TRBD1. This CDR3 is 19 amino acids long. CDR1 and CDR2 from the germline V gene are SGHTA and FQGNSA. The ends lost 2 bases at V and 0 bases at J; junction bases unmatched: 10. CDR3 bases: TGTGCCAGCAGCTTACGAGCAGGGACAGGGGTATATAGCAATCAGCCCCAGCATTTT. Protein product: CASSLRAGTGVYSNQPQHF.

This chain links TRBV7-3 with TRBJ2-1; maybe TRBD2 (6 bases). V was clipped by 3 bases and J by 4 bases, with 13 bases between them. CDR1 and CDR2 (germline): SGHTA, FQGTGA. The CDR3 loop spans 15 amino acids. The CDR3 loop reads CASSFSLARYNEQFF. In DNA, the CDR3 is TGTGCCAGCAGCTTTTCCCTAGCGAGATACAATGAGCAGTTCTTC.

This clonotype has a handful of counts. This CDR3 reads CASSQQNSGAYNEQFF. The CDR3, as DNA: TGCGCCAGCAGCCAACAGAACAGCGGCGCTTACAATGAGCAGTTCTTC. The chain combines TRBV4-1 with TRBJ2-1; a possible D gene is TRBD2 (5 bases). The CDR3 contains 16 residues. V lost 2 bases and J lost 4, with 15 bases in between. CDR1 and CDR2 (germline): MGHRA, YSYEKL.

The chain carries TRBV9 and TRBJ2-5, with D unresolved. This CDR3 contains 13 residues. With 0 bases removed from V and 5 bases from J, the gap between germline ends came to 8 bases. CDR1 is SGDLS and CDR2 is YYNGEE in the germline V gene. The CDR3 nucleotides are TGTGCCAGCAGCGTAGGAATTTTGGAGACCCAGTACTTC. Protein product: CASSVGILETQYF.

The sample holds many counts of this clonotype. The chain couples TRBV7-2 to TRBJ1-2; D possibly corresponds to TRBD1 (6 bases). This CDR3 region has 16 residues. Germline V gene data show CDR1 as SGHTA and CDR2 as FQGNSA. Trimming left V 1 base short and J 4 bases short, with 16 bases between. DNA of the CDR3: TGTGCCAGCAGCTTAGTTCCAGGGGCAGGGAGCTATGGCTACACCTTC. Its translation: CASSLVPGAGSYGYTF.

This clonotype was recorded at least ten times. This sequence joins TRBV12-3 or TRBV12-4 and TRBJ1-6; 11 positions agree with TRBD1. This CDR3 is 14 amino acids long. Trimming cost V 6 bases and J 9 bases; bases outside gene matches: 4. CDR3 sequence (DNA): TGTGCCAGCAGGCGGGACAGGGGGTCTTCACCCCTCCACTTT. Protein: CASRRDRGSSPLHF.

V gene TRBV19 combines with J gene TRBJ2-1; D unclear. This CDR3 contains 19 residues. Germline V gives CDR1 LNHDA, CDR2 SQIVND (reference sequence). Trimming removed 0 bases at V and 2 bases at J, with 20 bases between. In DNA, the CDR3 is TGTGCCAGTAGTATAGATCCCCATTCGGCCTTGGGCGCCTACAATGAGCAGTTCTTC. Protein: CASSIDPHSALGAYNEQFF.

The chain recombines TRBV18 with TRBJ1-1; D remains unclear. Germline assignment: CDR1 KGHSH and CDR2 LQKENI. The ends were cut back, 3 bases at V and 8 bases at J, with 10 bases in the middle. The CDR3 totals 12 residues. The CDR3 coding sequence is TGTGCCAGCTCACCCCGGATTACAGAAGCTTTCTTT. Translating gives CASSPRITEAFF.

J is TRBJ2-2 and V is TRBV29-1, with TRBD2 matching over 7 bases. J was trimmed by 2 bases and V by 4 bases; bases with no gene match: 7. Per the germline V gene, CDR1 is SQVTM and CDR2 is ANQGSEA. The CDR3 sequence is 15 residues long. The CDR3 loop reads CSVAPPGLNTGELFF. CDR3 DNA: TGCAGCGTTGCCCCTCCGGGACTAAACACCGGGGAGCTGTTTTTT.

This clonotype has at least ten counts. The chain couples TRBV29-1 to TRBJ2-5; TRBD2 matches 9 bases. This CDR3 is 12 amino acids long. V trimming: 7 bases; J trimming: 3 bases; junction bases outside the gene matches: 3. Germline V lookup: CDR1 SQVTM, CDR2 ANQGSEA. CDR3 sequence reads: CSARLAEETQYF. CDR3 DNA: TGCAGCGCCCGACTAGCGGAAGAGACCCAGTACTTC.

CDR3 bases: TGTGCCAGCAGTTACTCCTTCAGGGATAATTCACCCCTCCACTTT. Its protein product is CASSYSFRDNSPLHF. The chain combines TRBV6-6 with TRBJ1-6; a weak D match, TRBD1 (5 bases). V shed 0 bases and J shed 5 bases, with 8 bases lying between them. CDR3 length: 15 residues. Germline V gives CDR1 MNHNY, CDR2 SVGAGI (reference sequence).

The J gene is TRBJ1-6, the V gene TRBV11-2, with TRBD1 identical over 9 bases. The ends lost 3 bases at V and 5 bases at J; junction bases unmatched: 2. CDR1 is SGHAT, CDR2 FQNNGV, per germline. The CDR3 consists of 15 residues. The CDR3 loop reads CASSFRQGDNSPLHF. The CDR3 nucleotides are TGTGCCAGCAGCTTTCGACAGGGGGATAATTCACCCCTCCACTTT.

Many counts were recorded for this clonotype. This chain connects TRBV11-2 to TRBJ2-3, with TRBD1 identical over 8 bases. This CDR3 spans 15 amino acids. J lost 4 bases, V lost 5 bases, and 8 bases had no gene match. Germline V gene lookup returns CDR1 SGHAT and CDR2 FQNNGV. The CDR3 here is CASSQDRGRADTQYF. In DNA, the CDR3 is TGTGCCAGCAGCCAAGACAGGGGACGGGCAGATACGCAGTATTTT.

The rearrangement joins TRBV12-3 or TRBV12-4 to TRBJ1-5; D is unresolved. Trimming cost V 1 base and J 7 bases, with 11 bases left between them. The CDR3 has 14 residues. The CDR3 spells CASSLGPSDQPQHF. The CDR3 DNA reads TGTGCCAGCAGTTTAGGGCCCAGCGACCAGCCCCAGCATTTT.

This clonotype was seen a few times. The V call is TRBV4-1, the J call TRBJ1-5, with D maybe TRBD1 (5 bases). Trimming took 0 bases from V and 5 from J, leaving 11 bases between them. The length of the CDR3 is 15 residues. CDR1 and CDR2 (germline): MGHRA, YSYEKL. The CDR3 nucleotides are TGCGCCAGCAGCCAAGATCGCGACAGATATCAGCCCCAGCATTTT. Translation: CASSQDRDRYQPQHF.